This T cell receptor (beta chain) stems from a study of blood T cell repertoires in COVID-19. Turning to the study itself: COVID-19 samples collected from the United States, Italy and Spain covered acute and convalescent phases.

The CDR3 is 13 residues long. V dropped 3 bases and J dropped 5; count of bases not matched to a gene: 4. Looked up from germline, CDR1 is SEHNR and CDR2 is FQNEAQ (reference sequence). In the original workflow: Nucleated cell number was recorded as an estimate derived from reference gene primer amplification. The method was immunoSEQ multiplex PCR; TCRdb's version includes in-frame clones alone and lacks a portion of them. V and J calls and clone size come straight from that table; D and trimming were deduced from the DNA. The table lists about 57,000 clones, about 80% of them singletons. This rearrangement joins TRBV7-9 to TRBJ2-7; 7 bases are shared with TRBD2. This TCR was sampled from a woman aged 55 to 70 with acute or convalescent COVID-19. The sequenced material came from peripheral blood. The CDR3: CASSLTGRNEQYF. For the CDR3, the DNA is TGTGCCAGCAGCTTGACCGGGAGGAACGAGCAGTACTTC.